This T cell receptor beta chain was observed in a study of T cells in tuberculosis. This clone was counted a single time. After thawing and overnight rest, PBMC were stained with GMM-loaded CD1B tetramer, viability dye and anti-CD3 for sorting. CD1B tetramers were loaded with Rhodococcus equi-derived C32 glucose monomycolate. The germline CDR1 and CDR2 sequences are KGHSH and LQKENI. The CDR3 is 14 residues long. V was cut by 5 bases and J by 0 bases, with 10 bases left in between. TCRdb's table, derived via immunoSEQ multiplex PCR, lists solely in-frame clones and lacks some. The sample consists of 55,000 to 70,000 clones, 81% of them appearing once.

The receptor's source is an adult woman with latent tuberculosis. The chain links TRBV18 to TRBJ1-1; possibly TRBD1 for D (6 bases). What was sequenced was CD1b-GMM tetramer-negative cells sorted from PBMCs. The CDR3 reads CASSADRLNTEAFF. In DNA, the CDR3 is TGTGCCAGCTCAGCCGACAGGCTGAACACTGAAGCTTTCTTT. Together with reference TRBV18 and TRBJ1-1, the CDR3 gives the full variable domain: NAGVMQNPRHLVRRRGQEARLRCSPMKGHSHVYWYRQLPEEGLKFMVYLQKENIIDESGMPKERFSAEFPKEGPSILRIQQVVRGDSAAYFCASSADRLNTEAFFGQGTRLTVV.